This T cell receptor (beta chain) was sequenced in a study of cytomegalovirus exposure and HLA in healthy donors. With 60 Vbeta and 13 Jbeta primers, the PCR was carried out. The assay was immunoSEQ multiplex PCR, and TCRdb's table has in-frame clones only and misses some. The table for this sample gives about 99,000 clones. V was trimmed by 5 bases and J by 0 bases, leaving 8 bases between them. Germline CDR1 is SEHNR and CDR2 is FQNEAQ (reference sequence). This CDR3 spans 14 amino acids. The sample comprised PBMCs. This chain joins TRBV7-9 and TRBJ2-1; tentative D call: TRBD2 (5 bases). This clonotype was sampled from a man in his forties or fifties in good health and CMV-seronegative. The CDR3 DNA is TGTGCCAGCAGCCTGGCGGGCTCCTACAATGAGCAGTTCTTC. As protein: CASSLAGSYNEQFF.